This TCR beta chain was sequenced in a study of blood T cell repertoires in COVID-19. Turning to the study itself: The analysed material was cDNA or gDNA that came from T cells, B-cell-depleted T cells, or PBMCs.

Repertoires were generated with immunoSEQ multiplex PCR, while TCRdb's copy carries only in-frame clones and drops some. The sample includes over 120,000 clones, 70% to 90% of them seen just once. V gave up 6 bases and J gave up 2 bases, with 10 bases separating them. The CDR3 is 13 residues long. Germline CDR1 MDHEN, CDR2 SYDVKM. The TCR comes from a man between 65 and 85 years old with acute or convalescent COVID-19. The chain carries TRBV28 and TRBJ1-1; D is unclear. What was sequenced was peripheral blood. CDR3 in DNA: TGTGCCAGCAGGTCTCCCCTAAACACTGAAGCTTTCTTT. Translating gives CASRSPLNTEAFF.